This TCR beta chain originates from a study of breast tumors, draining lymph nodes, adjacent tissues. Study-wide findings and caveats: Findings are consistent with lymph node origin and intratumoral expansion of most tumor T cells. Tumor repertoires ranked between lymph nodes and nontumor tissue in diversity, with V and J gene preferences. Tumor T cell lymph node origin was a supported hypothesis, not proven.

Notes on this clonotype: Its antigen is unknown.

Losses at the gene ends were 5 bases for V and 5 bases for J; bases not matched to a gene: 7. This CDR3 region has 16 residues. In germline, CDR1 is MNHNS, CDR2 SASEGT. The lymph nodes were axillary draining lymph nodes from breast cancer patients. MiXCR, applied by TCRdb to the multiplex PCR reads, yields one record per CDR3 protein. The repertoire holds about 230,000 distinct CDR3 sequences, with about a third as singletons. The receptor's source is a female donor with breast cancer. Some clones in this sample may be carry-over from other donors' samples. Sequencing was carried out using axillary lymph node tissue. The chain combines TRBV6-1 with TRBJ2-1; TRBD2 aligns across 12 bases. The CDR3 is CASSHRGLAGHNEQFF. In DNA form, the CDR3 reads TGTGCCAGCAGTCACCGTGGACTAGCGGGGCACAATGAGCAGTTCTTC.